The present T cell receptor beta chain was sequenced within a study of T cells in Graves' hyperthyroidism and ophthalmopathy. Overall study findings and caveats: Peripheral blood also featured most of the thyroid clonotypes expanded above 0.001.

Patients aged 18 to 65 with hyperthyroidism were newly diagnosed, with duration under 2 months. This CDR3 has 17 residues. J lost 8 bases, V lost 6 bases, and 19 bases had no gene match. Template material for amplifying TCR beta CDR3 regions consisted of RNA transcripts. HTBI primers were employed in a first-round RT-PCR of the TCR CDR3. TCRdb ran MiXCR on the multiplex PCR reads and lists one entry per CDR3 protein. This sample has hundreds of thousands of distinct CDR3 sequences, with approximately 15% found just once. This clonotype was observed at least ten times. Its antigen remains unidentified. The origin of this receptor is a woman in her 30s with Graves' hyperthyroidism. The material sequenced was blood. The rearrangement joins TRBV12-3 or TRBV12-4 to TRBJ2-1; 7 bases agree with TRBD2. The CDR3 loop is CASSRGDTRRIGYEQFF. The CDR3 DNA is TGTGCCAGCAGCCGGGGGGATACTAGAAGGATTGGGTATGAGCAGTTCTTC.